A selection of T cell receptor beta chains follows, all from one sample in a study of cytomegalovirus exposure and HLA in healthy donors. Some clones are missing from TCRdb's copy, which holds only in-frame ones; the method was immunoSEQ multiplex PCR. The table includes 65,000 to 100,000 clones, 75% detected once. Sequencing was performed on PBMCs. These TCRs come from a man aged 40-49 years in good health and CMV-seronegative. Both conserved end residues are part of each CDR3. A D gene is named only where the DNA matches it firmly. A clone size is listed for some rows: how often the clone was seen (once, few, many), or a class if it is expanded.

d_call	j_call	v_call	clone_size	cdr3_nt	cdr3_aa
TRBD1	TRBJ1-5	TRBV2	.	TGTGCCATAGGGGACAGGGGGAGTGCGGGCAATCAGCCCCAGCATTTT	CAIGDRGSAGNQPQHF
.	TRBJ2-7	TRBV30	.	TGTGCCTGGAGTCCCCAGGAAGGCGAGCAGTACTTC	CAWSPQEGEQYF
TRBD2	TRBJ2-7	TRBV28	once	TGTGCCAGCCTTAGCGGGGGAGGTCTCGTGCAGTACTTC	CASLSGGGLVQYF
.	TRBJ1-1	TRBV27	.	TGTGCCAGCAGTAGGGGTGTGAACACTGAAGCTTTCTTT	CASSRGVNTEAFF
.	TRBJ1-2	TRBV2	.	TGTGCCAGCAGTGGAGAGAACTATGGCTACACCTTC	CASSGENYGYTF
TRBD2	TRBJ2-3	TRBV29-1	.	TGCAGCGTTCCCGGGGTAGCGGGGGGCTACACAGATACGCAGTATTTT	CSVPGVAGGYTDTQYF
TRBD1	TRBJ2-2	TRBV27	.	TGTGCCAGCAGGACAGGGTCGGTGGACACCGGGGAGCTGTTTTTT	CASRTGSVDTGELFF
TRBD2	TRBJ2-1	TRBV5-4	.	TGTGCCAGCAGCTTGGGGGGGGGAGGGCACAATGAGCAGTTCTTC	CASSLGGGGHNEQFF
.	TRBJ2-7	TRBV30	once	TGTGCCTGGACAGGGGGGACCTACGAGCAGTACTTC	CAWTGGTYEQYF
.	TRBJ2-1	TRBV9	.	TGTGCCAGCAGCCCCCGGCTTCGGGGGTCCTACAATGAGCAGTTCTTC	CASSPRLRGSYNEQFF
.	TRBJ1-1	TRBV4-1	.	TGCGCCAGCAGGAATCGGGGGTTGACTGAAGCTTTCTTT	CASRNRGLTEAFF
TRBD2	TRBJ2-3	TRBV4-1	.	TGCGCCAGCAGCCAAACGCCTAGCGGGGGGGTCGCAGATACGCAGTATTTT	CASSQTPSGGVADTQYF
TRBD1	TRBJ2-7	TRBV6-5	.	TGTGCCAGCAGCCTCGACAGGGGGCTGTCCTACGAGCAGTACTTC	CASSLDRGLSYEQYF
.	TRBJ2-7	TRBV6-5	.	TGTGCCAGCGGGGACTTCTTCTACGAGCAGTACTTC	CASGDFFYEQYF
TRBD1	TRBJ2-5	TRBV9	.	TGTGCCAGCAGCGTAGCGACAGGGTTGGGCGAGACCCAGTACTTC	CASSVATGLGETQYF
.	TRBJ2-6	TRBV9	.	TGTGCCAGCAGCGTAGAGGGAGCTGGGGCCAACGTCCTGACTTTC	CASSVEGAGANVLTF
.	TRBJ1-2	TRBV28	once	TGTGCCAGCAGCCCCGCCGGAGGGCAGACCTATGGCTACACCTTC	CASSPAGGQTYGYTF
.	TRBJ1-4	TRBV15	.	TGTGCCACCAGCACTGCCAGGACTAATGAAAAACTGTTTTTT	CATSTARTNEKLFF
.	TRBJ1-2	TRBV7-9	.	TGTGCCAGCAGCCCAGAGGCAGACTATGGCTACACCTTC	CASSPEADYGYTF
TRBD2	TRBJ2-7	TRBV11-2	once	TGTGCCAGCAGCTTAGGCGGGGGTACCTACGAGCAGTACTTC	CASSLGGGTYEQYF
.	TRBJ2-1	TRBV19	.	TGTGCCAGTAGTATACCTAACCCCGCAGGGCGCTCCTACAATGAGCAGTTCTTC	CASSIPNPAGRSYNEQFF
.	TRBJ2-3	TRBV7-3	.	TGTGCCAGCAGCCCAACCCCCGCGGATACGCAGTATTTT	CASSPTPADTQYF
TRBD1	TRBJ1-5	TRBV10-2	.	TGCGCCAGCACGCCGGACAGGGCGACCGATCAGCCCCAGCATTTT	CASTPDRATDQPQHF
TRBD2	TRBJ2-3	TRBV30	.	TGTGCCAGCCGACCGGGACTAGCGGGAAACCCAGATACGCAGTATTTT	CASRPGLAGNPDTQYF
TRBD2	TRBJ2-1	TRBV6-1	.	TGTGCCAGCAGTGAAGAGGGACTAGGTATCAATGAGCAGTTCTTC	CASSEEGLGINEQFF
TRBD2	TRBJ2-1	TRBV7-9	.	TGTGCCAGCAGCTTAGGGCGGCTAGCGGGGGTTCCCCTTAATGAGCAGTTCTTC	CASSLGRLAGVPLNEQFF